This T cell receptor beta chain comes out of a study of blood T cell repertoires in COVID-19. In the study overall: The cDNA or gDNA used as material had been derived from T cells, B-cell-depleted T cells, or PBMCs.

Profiled with immunoSEQ multiplex PCR; TCRdb holds only in-frame clones, not every one. The sample carries approximately 110,000 clones, approximately 82% recorded once. This CDR3 is built from 14 residues. V gave up 0 bases and J gave up 2 bases, with 5 bases separating them. The germline V gene encodes CDR1 SGHRS and CDR2 YFSETQ. In its sample, this clone is medium-sized (0.01 to 0.1%). This clonotype was obtained from a woman over 75 with acute or convalescent COVID-19. The sample taken for sequencing was peripheral blood. The V gene is TRBV5-1, the J gene TRBJ1-4, with D uncertain. CDR3 region: CASSLGSTNEKLFF. The CDR3 DNA reads as TGCGCCAGCAGCTTGGGGAGCACTAATGAAAAACTGTTTTTT.